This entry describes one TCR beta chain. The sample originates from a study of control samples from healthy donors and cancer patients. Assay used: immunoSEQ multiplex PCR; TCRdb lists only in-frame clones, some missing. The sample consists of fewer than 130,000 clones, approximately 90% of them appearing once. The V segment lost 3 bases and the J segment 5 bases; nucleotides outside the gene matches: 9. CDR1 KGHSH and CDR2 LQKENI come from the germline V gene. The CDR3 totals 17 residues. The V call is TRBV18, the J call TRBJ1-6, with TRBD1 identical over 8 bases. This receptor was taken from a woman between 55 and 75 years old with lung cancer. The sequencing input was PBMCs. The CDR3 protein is CASSPFDTGGNNSPLHF. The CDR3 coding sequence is TGTGCCAGCTCACCTTTCGACACAGGGGGTAATAATTCACCCCTCCACTTT.